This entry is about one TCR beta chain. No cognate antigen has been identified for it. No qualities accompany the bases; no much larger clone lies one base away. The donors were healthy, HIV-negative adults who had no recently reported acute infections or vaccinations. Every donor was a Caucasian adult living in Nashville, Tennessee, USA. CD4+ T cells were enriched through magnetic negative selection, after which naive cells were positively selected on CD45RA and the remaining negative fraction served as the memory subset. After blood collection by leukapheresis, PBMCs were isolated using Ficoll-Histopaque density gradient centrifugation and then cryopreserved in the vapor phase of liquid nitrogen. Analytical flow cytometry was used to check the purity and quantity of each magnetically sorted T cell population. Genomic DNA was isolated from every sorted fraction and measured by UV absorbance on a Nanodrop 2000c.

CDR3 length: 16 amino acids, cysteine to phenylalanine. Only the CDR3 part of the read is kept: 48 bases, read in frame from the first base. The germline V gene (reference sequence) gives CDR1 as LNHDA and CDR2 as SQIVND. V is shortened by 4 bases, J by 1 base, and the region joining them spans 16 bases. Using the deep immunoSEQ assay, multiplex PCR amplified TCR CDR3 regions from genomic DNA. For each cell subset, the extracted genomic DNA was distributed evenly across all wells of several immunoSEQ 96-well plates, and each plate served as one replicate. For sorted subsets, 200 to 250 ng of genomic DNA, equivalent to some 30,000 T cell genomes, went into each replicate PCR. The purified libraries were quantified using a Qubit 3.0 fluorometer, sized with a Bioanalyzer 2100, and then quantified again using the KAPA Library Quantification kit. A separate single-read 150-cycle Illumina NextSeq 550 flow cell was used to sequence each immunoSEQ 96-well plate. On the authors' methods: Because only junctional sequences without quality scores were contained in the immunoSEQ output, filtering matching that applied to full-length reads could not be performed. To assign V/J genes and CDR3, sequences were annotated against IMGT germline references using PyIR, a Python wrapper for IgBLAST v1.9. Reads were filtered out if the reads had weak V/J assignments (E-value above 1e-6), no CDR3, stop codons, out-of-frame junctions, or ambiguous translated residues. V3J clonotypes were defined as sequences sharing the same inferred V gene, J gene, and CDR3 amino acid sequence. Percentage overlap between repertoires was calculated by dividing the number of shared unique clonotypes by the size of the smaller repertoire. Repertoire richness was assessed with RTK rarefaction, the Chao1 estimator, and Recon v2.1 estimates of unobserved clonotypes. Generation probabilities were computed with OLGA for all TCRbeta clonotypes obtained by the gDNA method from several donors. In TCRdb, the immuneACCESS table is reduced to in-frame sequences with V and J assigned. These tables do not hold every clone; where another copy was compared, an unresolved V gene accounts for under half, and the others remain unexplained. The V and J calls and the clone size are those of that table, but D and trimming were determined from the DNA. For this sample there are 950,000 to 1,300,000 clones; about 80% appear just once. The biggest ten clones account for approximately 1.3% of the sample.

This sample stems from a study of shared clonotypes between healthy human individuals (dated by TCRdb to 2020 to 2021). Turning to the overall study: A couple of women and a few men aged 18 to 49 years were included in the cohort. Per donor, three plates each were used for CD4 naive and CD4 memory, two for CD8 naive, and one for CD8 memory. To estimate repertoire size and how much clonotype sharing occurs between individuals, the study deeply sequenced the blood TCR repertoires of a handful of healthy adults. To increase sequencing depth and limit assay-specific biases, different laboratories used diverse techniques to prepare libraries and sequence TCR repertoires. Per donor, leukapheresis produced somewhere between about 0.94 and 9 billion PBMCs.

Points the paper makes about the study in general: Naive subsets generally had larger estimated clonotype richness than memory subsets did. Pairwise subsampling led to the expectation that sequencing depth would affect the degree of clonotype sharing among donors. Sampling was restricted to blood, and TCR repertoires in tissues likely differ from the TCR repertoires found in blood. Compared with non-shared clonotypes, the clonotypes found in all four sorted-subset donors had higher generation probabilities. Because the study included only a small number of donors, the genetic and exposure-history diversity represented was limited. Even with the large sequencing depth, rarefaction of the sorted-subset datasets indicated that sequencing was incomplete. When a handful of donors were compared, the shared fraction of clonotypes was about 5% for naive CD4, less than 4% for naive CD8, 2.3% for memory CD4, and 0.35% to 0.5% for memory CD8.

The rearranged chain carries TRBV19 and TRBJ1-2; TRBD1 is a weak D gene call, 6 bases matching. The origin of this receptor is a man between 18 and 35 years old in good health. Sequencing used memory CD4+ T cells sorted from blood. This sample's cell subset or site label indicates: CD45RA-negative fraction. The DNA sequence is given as TGTGCCAGTAGTACGATCGGGACATCAAATAACTATGGCTACACCTTC. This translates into CASSTIGTSNNYGYTF. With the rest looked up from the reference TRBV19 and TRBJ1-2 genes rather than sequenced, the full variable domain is DGGITQSPKYLFRKEGQNVTLSCEQNLNHDAMYWYRQDPGQGLRLIYYSQIVNDFQKGDIAEGYSVSREKKESFPLTVTSAQKNPTAFYLCASSTIGTSNNYGYTFGSGTRLTVV.